The 13 T cell receptor beta chains below come from one sample, sequenced in a study of blood T cell repertoires in COVID-19. TCRdb's copy holds only in-frame clones and misses some; the assay was immunoSEQ multiplex PCR. The profile covers more than 200,000 clones, with around 84% appearing a single time and 3.5% to 5% taken by the ten largest. The specimen sequenced was peripheral blood. The receptors come from a man in his fifties or sixties with acute or convalescent COVID-19.

This rearrangement joins TRBV28 to TRBJ1-5; D remains ambiguous. Trimming shortened V by 7 bases and J by 2 bases, and 6 bases separated the two germline ends. Germline V gene lookup returns CDR1 MDHEN and CDR2 SYDVKM. CDR3 length: 12 amino acids. The DNA for the CDR3 is TGTGCCAGCAACCAGGGCAATCAGCCCCAGCATTTT. It codes for CASNQGNQPQHF.

The rearrangement links TRBV5-8 to TRBJ1-4; 7 nucleotides agree with TRBD1. The CDR3 is 15 residues long. The junction had 9 bases not matched to a gene; V was cut back by 6 bases and J by 4 bases. The V gene's germline CDR1 is SGHTS and CDR2 YDEGEE. In DNA form, the CDR3 reads TGTGCCAGCATCAGGACAGGACTGAATAATGAAAAACTGTTTTTT. This translates into CASIRTGLNNEKLFF.

The table lists this clone with a count of one. The chain links TRBV19 to TRBJ1-4; D gene unclear. The CDR3 has 15 residues. V was shortened by 6 bases and J by 2 bases, with 13 bases between the two germline ends. Germline lookup yields CDR1 LNHDA and CDR2 SQIVND (reference sequence). CDR3 coding DNA: TGTGCCAGTAGACCCGCCAGGTCTACTAATGAAAAACTGTTTTTT. This gives the protein CASRPARSTNEKLFF.

The chain is built from TRBV11-2 and TRBJ2-7, with 7 positions matching TRBD2. Germline CDR1 reads SGHAT; CDR2 reads FQNNGV. The CDR3 runs 16 residues. Trimming removed 5 bases from V and 7 bases from J; junction bases left unmatched: 17. CDR3 DNA sequence: TGTGCCAGCAGCCGTCGGACTAGAACCCGTTTACTAGAGCAGTACTTC. This translates into CASSRRTRTRLLEQYF.

This chain joins TRBV18 and TRBJ2-2; no clear D gene. Trimming took off 5 bases at V and 3 bases at J, with 4 bases between the two ends. Looked up from germline, CDR1 is KGHSH and CDR2 is LQKENI. The CDR3 has 12 amino acids. The CDR3 nucleotides read TGTGCCAGCTCAACGGACACCGGGGAGCTGTTTTTT. It yields the protein CASSTDTGELFF.

The V call is TRBV19, the J call TRBJ2-5, with a possible D match to TRBD1 (5 bases). V shed 3 bases and J shed 5 bases, with 10 bases lying between them. This CDR3 is built from 13 residues. Germline CDR1 reads LNHDA; CDR2 reads SQIVND (reference sequence). Here the CDR3 DNA reads TGTGCCAGTAGTATGACAGTGGGTGAGACCCAGTACTTC. Translating gives CASSMTVGETQYF.

The chain is built from TRBV13 and TRBJ2-7; TRBD1 agrees at 8 bases. The CDR3 sequence is 14 residues long. V trimming: 2 bases; J trimming: 2 bases; junction bases outside the gene matches: 2. Germline V lookup: CDR1 PRHDT, CDR2 FYEKMQ (reference sequence). The CDR3 sequence is CASSLRDRTYEQYF. DNA of the CDR3: TGTGCCAGCAGCTTACGGGACAGGACCTACGAGCAGTACTTC.

This clone is a singleton in its sample. The chain carries TRBV3-1 (or the pseudogene TRBV3-2) and TRBJ1-6, with 7 bases fitting TRBD1. CDR1 and CDR2 (germline): LGHDT, YNNKEL (reference sequence). V lost 0 bases to trimming and J lost 0 bases; unmatched junction nucleotides: 2. This CDR3 comprises 17 residues. The CDR3: CASSQDSGGSYNSPLHF. The CDR3 DNA reads as TGTGCCAGCAGCCAAGATTCAGGGGGCTCCTATAATTCACCCCTCCACTTT.

This clone was recorded once. The chain carries TRBV3-1 (or the pseudogene TRBV3-2) and TRBJ2-7; 12 bases are shared with TRBD2. Trimming removed 1 base from V and 3 bases from J; junction bases left unmatched: 7. This CDR3 has 17 amino acids. Germline V gives CDR1 LGHDT, CDR2 YNNKEL (reference sequence). The CDR3 bases are TGTGCCAGCAGCCAAGGGGGTGAGGGACTAGCGGGCTACGAGCAGTACTTC. This sequence encodes CASSQGGEGLAGYEQYF.

The chain joins TRBV11-2 to TRBJ2-3; tentative D call: TRBD1 (6 bases). CDR3 length: 14 amino acids. The germline CDR1 and CDR2 sequences are SGHAT and FQNNGV. Trimming removed 1 base from V and 6 bases from J, with 11 bases in between. The CDR3 DNA is TGTGCCAGCAGCTTAGGCGGACAGCGGGATACGCAGTATTTT. Residues: CASSLGGQRDTQYF.

J is TRBJ2-3 and V is TRBV10-3; TRBD2 matches 10 bases. Germline loops: CDR1 ENHRY, CDR2 SYGVKD. Trimming cost V 6 bases and J 2 bases; bases outside gene matches: 5. The CDR3 has 15 residues. The CDR3 reads CAISRTSGNTDTQYF. The CDR3 coding sequence is TGTGCCATCAGCAGGACTAGCGGTAACACAGATACGCAGTATTTT.

The chain has TRBV29-1 and TRBJ1-3; D unclear. Germline loops: CDR1 SQVTM, CDR2 ANQGSEA. The CDR3 has 15 amino acids. Trimming left V 5 bases short and J 0 bases short, with 14 bases between. The CDR3 sequence: CSVSTPRPSGNTIYF. DNA of the CDR3: TGCAGCGTTTCCACCCCGAGGCCCTCTGGAAACACCATATATTTT.

J is TRBJ2-1 and V is TRBV7-2; a weak D match, TRBD1 (6 bases). The CDR3 spans 13 residues. Germline loops: CDR1 SGHTA, CDR2 FQGNSA. The V gene lost 2 bases and the J gene lost 7 bases, with 9 bases spanning the gap. CDR3 sequence: CASSLYRANEQFF. The CDR3 nucleotides read TGTGCCAGCAGCTTATACAGGGCGAATGAGCAGTTCTTC.